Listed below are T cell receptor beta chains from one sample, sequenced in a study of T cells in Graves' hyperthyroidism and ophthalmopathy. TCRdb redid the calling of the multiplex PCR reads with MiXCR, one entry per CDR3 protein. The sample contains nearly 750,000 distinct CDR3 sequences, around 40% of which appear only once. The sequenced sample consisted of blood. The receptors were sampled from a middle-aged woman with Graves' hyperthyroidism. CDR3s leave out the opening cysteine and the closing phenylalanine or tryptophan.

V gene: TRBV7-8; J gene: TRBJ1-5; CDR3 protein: ASSPEGHENQPQH
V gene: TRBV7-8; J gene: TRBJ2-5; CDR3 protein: ASSLGRSRGTQY
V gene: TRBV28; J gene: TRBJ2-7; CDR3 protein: ASSFGDGSYEQY
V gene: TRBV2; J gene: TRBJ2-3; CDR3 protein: AHRNDTDTQY
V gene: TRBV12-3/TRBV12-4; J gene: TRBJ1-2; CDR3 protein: ASSWPRGFGYT
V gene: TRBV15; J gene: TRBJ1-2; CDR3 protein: ATSGQSGTPFSYGYT
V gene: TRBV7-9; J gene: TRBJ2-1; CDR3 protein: ASSDRTDHINEQF
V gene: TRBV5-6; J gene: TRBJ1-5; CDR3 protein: ARIPGHRNQPQH
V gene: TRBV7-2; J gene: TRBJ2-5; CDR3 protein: ASSDKTSGRPQGTQY
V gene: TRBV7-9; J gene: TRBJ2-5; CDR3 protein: VSSYLPGTSRETQY
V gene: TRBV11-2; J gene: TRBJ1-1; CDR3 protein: AGGGMNTEAF
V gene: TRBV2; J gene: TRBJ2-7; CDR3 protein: ASSFGTTRSYEQY
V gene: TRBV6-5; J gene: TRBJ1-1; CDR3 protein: ASMLGQPDTEAF
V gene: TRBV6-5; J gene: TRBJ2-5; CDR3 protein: AISYAQGVHQETQY
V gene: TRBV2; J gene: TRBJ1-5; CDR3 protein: ASSGGMGNQPQH
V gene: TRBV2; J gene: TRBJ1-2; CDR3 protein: ASSTSRGYGYT
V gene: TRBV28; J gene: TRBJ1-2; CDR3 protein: ASTRPGQGYGYT
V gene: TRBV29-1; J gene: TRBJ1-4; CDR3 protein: SGSRGTEATNEKLF
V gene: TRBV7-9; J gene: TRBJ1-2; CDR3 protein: ASSSRAASYGYT
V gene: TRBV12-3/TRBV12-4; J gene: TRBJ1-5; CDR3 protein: ASSSFSNQPQH
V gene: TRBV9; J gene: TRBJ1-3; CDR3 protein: ASSPGGAGNTIY
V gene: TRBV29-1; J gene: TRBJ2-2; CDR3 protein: SVIRSKTGENTGELF
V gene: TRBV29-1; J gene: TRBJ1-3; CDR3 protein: SVRREDYGYTIY
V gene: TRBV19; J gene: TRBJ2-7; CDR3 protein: ASRGTAFSYEQY
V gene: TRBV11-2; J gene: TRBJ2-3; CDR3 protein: ASSLGASGGTTDTQY
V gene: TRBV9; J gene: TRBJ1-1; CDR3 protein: ASSADRGNTEAF
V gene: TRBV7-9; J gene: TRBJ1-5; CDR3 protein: ASSDGQGGSQPQH
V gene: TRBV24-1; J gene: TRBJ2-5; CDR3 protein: ATSEETGYQETQY
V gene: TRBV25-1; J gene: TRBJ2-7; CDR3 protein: ASSDRLSRKYEQY
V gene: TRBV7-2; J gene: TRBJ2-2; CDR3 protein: ASSLEENSPLTGELF
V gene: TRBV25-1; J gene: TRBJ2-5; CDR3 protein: ASSDPGDYETQY
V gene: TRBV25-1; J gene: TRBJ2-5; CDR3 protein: ASSSNRDSQETQY
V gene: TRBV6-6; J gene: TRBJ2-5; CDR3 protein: ASSSRDRPYQETQY
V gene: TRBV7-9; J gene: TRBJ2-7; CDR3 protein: ASSQEAIVL
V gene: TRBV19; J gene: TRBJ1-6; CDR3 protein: ASSTTGVGNSPLH
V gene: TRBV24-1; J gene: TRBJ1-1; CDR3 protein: AAGQNTEAF
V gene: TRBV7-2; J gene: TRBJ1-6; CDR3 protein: ASSLGPGRNYNSPLH
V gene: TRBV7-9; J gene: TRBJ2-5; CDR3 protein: ASSQARGPQETQY
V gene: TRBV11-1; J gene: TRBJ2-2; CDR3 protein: ASSLFDTGELF
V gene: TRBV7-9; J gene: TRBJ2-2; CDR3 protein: ASSLGGYNTGELF